These 13 T cell receptor beta chains originate from one sample sequenced in a study of identical twins (dated by TCRdb to 2015 to 2016). Library preparation employed 5' RACE. TCRdb records Illumina HiSeq 2000 as the sequencer. TCRdb reran the public reads through fastp at Q25 and MiXCR, keeping productive beta chains. Each entry merges the rows of one CDR3 protein and shows their most common DNA and genes. The sample has around 370,000 distinct CDR3 sequences on record, about 9% of them singletons. The ten top clones hold around 8.6% of the sample. The sequencing sample was made of naive T cells sorted from blood. The sample's cell subset or site, from its label and the paper: cells isolated with a human naive T-cell isolation kit. The receptor source for this set is a woman in her forties or fifties in good health.

This chain uses TRBV4-1 with TRBJ1-5; TRBD1 matches at 7 bases. This CDR3 spans 17 amino acids. Losses at the gene ends were 3 bases for V and 6 bases for J; bases not matched to a gene: 14. In germline, CDR1 is MGHRA, CDR2 YSYEKL. In DNA form, the CDR3 reads TGCGCCAGCAGCCACAGATCTACAACAGGGGCGGTTCAGCCCCAGCATTTT. Amino acids: CASSHRSTTGAVQPQHF.

This clonotype was recorded once. The chain carries TRBV5-1 and TRBJ2-3; D gene ambiguous. Trimming left V 4 bases short and J 0 bases short, with 9 bases between. Germline CDR1 and CDR2: SGHRS and YFSETQ. CDR3 length: 14 residues. CDR3 DNA: TGCGCCAGCAGCCAGCAAACTAGCACAGATACGCAGTATTTT. The encoded protein is CASSQQTSTDTQYF.

The chain recombines TRBV12-3 or TRBV12-4 with TRBJ2-6; perhaps TRBD2 as D (5 bases). The CDR3 is 18 residues long. V dropped 4 bases and J dropped 0 bases, with 16 bases sitting between them. CDR3 coding DNA: TGTGCCAGCAGTTCTGGAGGTAGCGCTCACTCTGGGGCCAACGTCCTGACTTTC. The encoded protein is CASSSGGSAHSGANVLTF.

The chain carries TRBV5-6 and TRBJ2-4, with D perhaps matching TRBD2 (6 bases). Per germline, CDR1 SGHDT and CDR2 YYEEEE. Trimming took off 0 bases at V and 1 base at J, with 17 bases between the two ends. This CDR3 spans 18 amino acids. The CDR3: CASSLEEGGRVAKNIQYF. The CDR3 DNA sequence: TGTGCCAGCAGCTTGGAGGAGGGCGGAAGGGTGGCCAAAAACATTCAGTACTTC.

This clonotype was seen a few times. The CDR3 region is CSAPTPGWEETQYF. Written as DNA, the CDR3 is TGCAGTGCTCCGACTCCGGGGTGGGAGGAGACCCAGTACTTC. The gene calls are TRBV20-1 and TRBJ2-5, with a tentative D call TRBD2 (5 bases). Trimming removed 5 bases from V and 5 bases from J, with 18 bases in between. The germline V gene encodes CDR1 DFQATT and CDR2 SNEGSKA (reference sequence). CDR3 length equals 14 residues.

This clonotype showed up just a few times. The chain has TRBV12-5 and TRBJ2-2; no clear D. Germline CDR1 LGHNT, CDR2 FRNRAP. The CDR3 sequence is 16 residues long. V lost 1 base to trimming and J lost 1 base, with 10 bases between them. CDR3 amino acids: CASGLGVNMNTGELFF. Here the CDR3 DNA reads TGTGCTAGTGGTTTGGGAGTAAACATGAACACCGGGGAGCTGTTTTTT. The whole variable domain, filled in from reference TRBV12-5 and TRBJ2-2, reads DARVTQTPRHKVTEMGQEVTMRCQPILGHNTVFWYRQTMMQGLELLAYFRNRAPLDDSGMPKDRFSAEMPDATLATLKIQPSEPRDSAVYFCASGLGVNMNTGELFFGEGSRLTVL.

This clonotype was picked up a small number of times. The chain carries TRBV6-1 and TRBJ2-5, with TRBD2 matching 10 bases. CDR3 length: 14 residues. Trimming cost V 6 bases and J 5 bases; bases outside gene matches: 6. CDR1 is MNHNS, CDR2 SASEGT, per germline. CDR3 bases: TGTGCCAGCAGAAGTAGCGGGAGGACGGAGACCCAGTACTTC. Its translation is CASRSSGRTETQYF.

In this sample, this clonotype turned up a few times. The chain links TRBV11-2 to TRBJ1-1, with 8 bases aligning to TRBD1. Per the germline V gene, CDR1 is SGHAT and CDR2 is FQNNGV. J was trimmed by 10 bases and V by 4 bases; bases with no gene match: 8. CDR3 length equals 13 residues. This CDR3 is CASSSGTGTVAFF. CDR3 bases: TGTGCCAGCAGCTCCGGGACAGGTACAGTAGCTTTCTTT.

V and J are TRBV5-4 and TRBJ1-2; tentative D call: TRBD1 (5 bases). V was shortened by 3 bases and J by 6 bases, with 21 bases between the two germline ends. The CDR3 extends over 16 amino acids. CDR1 is SGHNT, CDR2 YYREEE, per germline (reference sequence). CDR3 amino acids: CASSSDIYQGVDGYTF. In nucleotides, the CDR3 is TGTGCCAGCAGCTCGGACATATACCAGGGAGTCGATGGCTACACCTTC.

This clonotype was observed a few times. The chain carries TRBV29-1 and TRBJ2-1; TRBD1 aligns across 7 bases. Germline assignment: CDR1 SQVTM and CDR2 ANQGSEA. The CDR3 is 15 residues long. V lost 0 bases to trimming and J lost 8 bases; unmatched junction nucleotides: 10. DNA for the CDR3: TGCAGCGTTGAAGATCGCAGGGGGATCAGCGATGAGCAGTTCTTC. Translating it yields CSVEDRRGISDEQFF.

The chain links TRBV24-1 to TRBJ2-7; TRBD1 matches 10 bases. The CDR3 loop spans 13 amino acids. J lost 2 bases, V lost 9 bases, and 3 bases had no gene match. Germline CDR1 reads KGHDR; CDR2 reads SFDVKD. The DNA of the CDR3 is TGTGCCACCCAGGACAGGGGGACCTACGAGCAGTACTTC. Protein product: CATQDRGTYEQYF.

This clonotype has just a few counts. The genes are TRBV14 and TRBJ2-1; D remains ambiguous. Trimming cost V 2 bases and J 12 bases, with 8 bases left between them. The CDR3 runs to 11 residues. Per germline, CDR1 SGHDN and CDR2 FVKESK. The CDR3 DNA reads TGTGCCAGCAGCCAAACTGGGATGCAGTTCTTC. Its protein product is CASSQTGMQFF.

This clonotype occurred many times. This chain links TRBV27 with TRBJ2-3, with 9 positions matching TRBD1. Germline CDR1 reads MNHEY; CDR2 reads SMNVEV (reference sequence). J lost 2 bases, V lost 7 bases, and 10 bases had no gene match. This CDR3 contains 16 residues. The CDR3 nucleotides read TGTGCCAGCAAATCGTACGACAGGGGGAACACAGATACGCAGTATTTT. As protein: CASKSYDRGNTDTQYF.